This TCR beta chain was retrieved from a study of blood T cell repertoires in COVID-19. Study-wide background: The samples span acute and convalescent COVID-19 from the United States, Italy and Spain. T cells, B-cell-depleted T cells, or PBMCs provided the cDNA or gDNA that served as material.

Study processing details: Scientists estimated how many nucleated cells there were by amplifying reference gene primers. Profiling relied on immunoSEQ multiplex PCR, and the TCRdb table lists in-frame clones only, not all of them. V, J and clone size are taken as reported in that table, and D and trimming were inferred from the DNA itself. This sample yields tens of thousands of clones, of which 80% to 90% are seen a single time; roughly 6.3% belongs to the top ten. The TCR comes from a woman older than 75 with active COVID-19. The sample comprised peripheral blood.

This CDR3 is CASSYPGGVYEQYF. The CDR3 DNA reads as TGTGCCAGCAGTTACCCCGGGGGAGTCTACGAGCAGTACTTC. V gene TRBV6-2 or TRBV6-3 combines with J gene TRBJ2-7, with D perhaps TRBD2 (6 bases). This CDR3 is 14 amino acids long. The V end was cut by 2 bases, the J end by 3 bases, with 11 bases between. Per germline, CDR1 MNHEY and CDR2 SVGEGT.